This T cell receptor beta chain was sequenced in a study of blood T cell repertoires in COVID-19. The CDR3 loop spans 15 amino acids. From germline, CDR1 is SGHNT and CDR2 YYREEE (reference sequence). V trimming: 4 bases; J trimming: 7 bases; junction bases outside the gene matches: 7. Method: immunoSEQ multiplex PCR; TCRdb's copy keeps in-frame clones and lacks some. The repertoire includes under 20,000 clones, roughly 91% of them detected once, and approximately 7.7% sits in the top ten. The specimen sequenced was peripheral blood. The chain employs TRBV5-4 and TRBJ2-1; 11 bases are shared with TRBD2. This TCR was sampled from a human donor in a cohort sampled during active COVID-19. Written as DNA, the CDR3 is TGTGCCAGCAGCGATACTAGCGGGAGCTGGAATGAGCAGTTCTTC. Translated: CASSDTSGSWNEQFF. The full variable domain, rest sourced from reference TRBV5-4 and TRBJ2-1, is ETGVTQSPTHLIKTRGQQVTLRCSSQSGHNTVSWYQQALGQGPQFIFQYYREEENGRGNFPPRFSGLQFPNYSSELNVNALELDDSALYLCASSDTSGSWNEQFFGPGTRLTVL.